This entry lists 19 T cell receptor beta chains sequenced from one sample in a study of identical twins (dated by TCRdb to 2015 to 2016). Receptor libraries were prepared by 5' RACE. Instrument on record: Illumina HiSeq 2000. The public reads were quality trimmed at Q25 with fastp and then assembled into clones with MiXCR by TCRdb, keeping productive beta chains. Each entry merges the rows of one CDR3 protein and shows their most common DNA and genes. The sample records about 690,000 distinct CDR3 sequences, approximately 6% of which are singletons. The ten largest account for roughly 2% of the sample. The sequenced material came from naive T cells sorted from blood. The cell subset or site label, read with the paper, signifies: cells isolated with a human naive T-cell isolation kit. Receptor source: a man aged 18 to 29 in good health.

Many counts were recorded for this clonotype. A read error may account for a junction end that differs from germline. The V call is TRBV7-9, the J call TRBJ1-4; TRBD1 might be the D (6 bases). The length of the CDR3 is 12 residues. The germline V gene encodes CDR1 SEHNR and CDR2 FQNEAQ (reference sequence). In nucleotides, the CDR3 is TGTGCCAGCAGCTCTGGGGCACAGGGACCTTCCTTC. Translating it yields CASSSGAQGPSF.

This clonotype has just a few counts. This CDR3 is CASSGGVGINYGYTF. The CDR3 nucleotides read TGTGCCAGCAGTGGAGGGGTCGGGATAAACTATGGCTACACCTTC. The chain combines TRBV25-1 with TRBJ1-2; D is possibly TRBD1 (5 bases). CDR3 length equals 15 residues. V shed 4 bases and J shed 2 bases, with 14 bases lying between them. Germline values: CDR1 MGHDK, CDR2 SYGVNS.

This clonotype occurred a few times. The chain carries TRBV6-1 and TRBJ2-7, with D perhaps matching TRBD1 (6 bases). CDR1 is MNHNS, CDR2 SASEGT, per germline. This CDR3 is 14 amino acids long. The V end was cut by 7 bases, the J end by 2 bases, with 15 bases between. The CDR3 region has the DNA TGTGCCAGCACCAAGGGGGTAAGGACCTACGAGCAGTACTTC. It translates to CASTKGVRTYEQYF.

At least ten counts were recorded for this clonotype. This sequence joins TRBV20-1 and TRBJ2-1; no reliable D call. The CDR3 contains 17 residues. Trimming shortened V by 0 bases and J by 0 bases, and 15 bases separated the two germline ends. Germline assignment: CDR1 DFQATT and CDR2 SNEGSKA (reference sequence). The CDR3 protein is CSARDYSASSSYNEQFF. DNA of the CDR3: TGCAGTGCTAGAGATTATTCAGCGTCTAGCTCCTACAATGAGCAGTTCTTC.

This clonotype was observed many times. This chain uses TRBV12-3 or TRBV12-4 with TRBJ2-1; the match to TRBD2 covers 7 bases. The junction had 5 bases not matched to a gene; V was cut back by 2 bases and J by 10 bases. The CDR3 has 13 residues. CDR3 residues: CASSLRDYTEQFF. As DNA, the CDR3 is TGTGCCAGCAGTTTACGGGACTATACGGAGCAGTTCTTC.

This clonotype has at least ten counts. The genes are TRBV7-8 and TRBJ1-2, with a weak D call TRBD1 (6 bases). In germline, CDR1 is SGHVS, CDR2 FQNEAQ. The germline V and J ends were trimmed by 3 bases and 9 bases, with 14 bases remaining between them. The length of the CDR3 is 13 residues. The CDR3 loop is CASSLGHEGRYTF. The CDR3, as DNA: TGTGCCAGCAGCTTGGGACACGAGGGTCGCTACACCTTC.

The table lists this clonotype with many counts. This chain joins TRBV5-6 and TRBJ2-2; 9 bases are a match to TRBD1. The CDR3 runs to 15 residues. Germline V gives CDR1 SGHDT, CDR2 YYEEEE. V trimming: 3 bases; J trimming: 5 bases; junction bases outside the gene matches: 5. CDR3: CASSWDRVGTGELFF. Written as DNA, the CDR3 is TGTGCCAGCAGCTGGGACAGGGTCGGTACCGGGGAGCTGTTTTTT.

This clonotype has a count of ten or more. This sequence joins TRBV20-1 and TRBJ2-3; tentatively, D is TRBD2 (5 bases). Trimming left V 1 base short and J 4 bases short, with 12 bases between. CDR1 is DFQATT, CDR2 SNEGSKA, per germline (reference sequence). The CDR3 runs to 14 residues. The CDR3 here is CSARAAGSADTQYF. As DNA, the CDR3 is TGCAGTGCTAGAGCGGCGGGTTCGGCAGATACGCAGTATTTT.

This clonotype turned up a few times. The chain couples TRBV10-3 to TRBJ2-2; no clear D gene. The CDR3 runs to 15 residues. Per germline, CDR1 ENHRY and CDR2 SYGVKD. V was clipped by 0 bases and J by 3 bases, with 8 bases between them. This CDR3 is CAISESNGDTGELFF. CDR3 DNA sequence: TGTGCCATCAGTGAGTCGAATGGGGACACCGGGGAGCTGTTTTTT.

This clonotype was recorded a few times. The chain uses TRBV6-1 and TRBJ2-7; D remains ambiguous. Trimming left V 0 bases short and J 0 bases short, with 12 bases between. The CDR3 consists of 16 residues. Germline V lookup: CDR1 MNHNS, CDR2 SASEGT. The CDR3 loop reads CASSEALGISSYEQYV. The CDR3 DNA reads as TGTGCCAGCAGTGAAGCGTTAGGAATCAGCTCCTACGAGCAGTACGTC.

In this sample, this clonotype turned up a few times. This chain links TRBV20-1 with TRBJ1-6; D is possibly TRBD1 (5 bases). The CDR3 is 15 residues long. Germline CDR1 is DFQATT and CDR2 is SNEGSKA (reference sequence). V lost 4 bases and J 7 bases, leaving 17 bases between the germline ends. CDR3 DNA: TGCAGTGCTAAGGGACGGTCCGGGTGGAATTCACCCCTCCACTTT. It yields the protein CSAKGRSGWNSPLHF.

The gene calls are TRBV11-2 and TRBJ2-5; D is unresolved. From germline, CDR1 is SGHAT and CDR2 FQNNGV. V was trimmed by 2 bases and J by 4 bases, leaving 11 bases between them. This CDR3 comprises 14 residues. As DNA, the CDR3 is TGTGCCAGCAGCTTAACACAGATCTTAGAGACCCAGTACTTC. Protein: CASSLTQILETQYF.

The chain employs TRBV6-2 or TRBV6-3 and TRBJ2-1; 10 bases are a match to TRBD2. J was trimmed by 5 bases and V by 5 bases; bases with no gene match: 12. CDR3 length: 17 amino acids. Germline V gene sequence: CDR1 MNHEY, CDR2 SVGEGT. In DNA, the CDR3 is TGTGCCAGCAGTGGGACTACTAGCGGGATGAAAGACAATGAGCAGTTCTTC. It yields the protein CASSGTTSGMKDNEQFF.

This clonotype was counted at least ten times. The chain has TRBV12-3 or TRBV12-4 and TRBJ1-3; D not certain. V was shortened by 5 bases and J by 1 base, with 6 bases between the two germline ends. There are 13 residues in the CDR3. The CDR3 is CASSETSGNTIYF. CDR3 nucleotide sequence: TGTGCCAGCAGTGAAACTTCTGGAAACACCATATATTTT.

This clonotype occurred many times. In nucleotides, the CDR3 is TGTGCCAGCAGGGGACTAGCGGTTAGCACAGATACGCAGTATTTT. Translating gives CASRGLAVSTDTQYF. The rearrangement joins TRBV12-3 or TRBV12-4 to TRBJ2-3; the match to TRBD2 covers 11 bases. J lost 0 bases, V lost 6 bases, and 2 bases had no gene match. This CDR3 comprises 15 residues.

The chain links TRBV19 to TRBJ2-1; 8 bases are a match to TRBD2. V dropped 3 bases and J dropped 3; count of bases not matched to a gene: 7. Germline loops: CDR1 LNHDA, CDR2 SQIVND (reference sequence). The CDR3 spans 16 residues. CDR3 sequence: CASSITGGPFYNEQFF. The CDR3 DNA sequence: TGTGCCAGTAGTATCACGGGAGGGCCTTTCTACAATGAGCAGTTCTTC.

This chain connects TRBV15 to TRBJ2-6; D remains ambiguous. Germline V lookup: CDR1 LNHNV, CDR2 YYDKDF (reference sequence). V lost 3 bases and J lost 0, with 6 bases in between. CDR3 length equals 15 residues. The DNA of the CDR3 is TGTGCCACCAGCAGCTTGGCCTCTGGGGCCAACGTCCTGACTTTC. As protein: CATSSLASGANVLTF. Together with reference TRBV15 and TRBJ2-6, the CDR3 gives the full variable domain: DAMVIQNPRYQVTQFGKPVTLSCSQTLNHNVMYWYQQKSSQAPKLLFHYYDKDFNNEADTPDNFQSRRPNTSFCFLDIRSPGLGDTAMYLCATSSLASGANVLTFGAGSRLTVL.

This clonotype was counted ten times or more. The V call is TRBV11-1, the J call TRBJ1-1, with D possibly TRBD1 on 5 matching bases. The V end lost 0 bases, the J end lost 3 bases, and 23 bases lay between the germline ends. CDR3 length: 19 amino acids. The germline CDR1 and CDR2 sequences are SGHAT and FQDESV (reference sequence). The CDR3 sequence is CASSLAPGIAGQRHTEAFF. In DNA, the CDR3 is TGTGCCAGCAGCTTAGCCCCAGGGATAGCGGGCCAAAGGCACACTGAAGCTTTCTTT.

This clonotype showed up just once. The V call is TRBV11-2, the J call TRBJ1-3, with D hard to call. Germline assignment: CDR1 SGHAT and CDR2 FQNNGV. V was trimmed by 1 base and J by 0 bases, leaving 7 bases between them. The length of the CDR3 is 15 residues. The CDR3 coding sequence is TGTGCCAGCAGCTTAGCCGACGACTCTGGAAACACCATATATTTT. This encodes CASSLADDSGNTIYF.